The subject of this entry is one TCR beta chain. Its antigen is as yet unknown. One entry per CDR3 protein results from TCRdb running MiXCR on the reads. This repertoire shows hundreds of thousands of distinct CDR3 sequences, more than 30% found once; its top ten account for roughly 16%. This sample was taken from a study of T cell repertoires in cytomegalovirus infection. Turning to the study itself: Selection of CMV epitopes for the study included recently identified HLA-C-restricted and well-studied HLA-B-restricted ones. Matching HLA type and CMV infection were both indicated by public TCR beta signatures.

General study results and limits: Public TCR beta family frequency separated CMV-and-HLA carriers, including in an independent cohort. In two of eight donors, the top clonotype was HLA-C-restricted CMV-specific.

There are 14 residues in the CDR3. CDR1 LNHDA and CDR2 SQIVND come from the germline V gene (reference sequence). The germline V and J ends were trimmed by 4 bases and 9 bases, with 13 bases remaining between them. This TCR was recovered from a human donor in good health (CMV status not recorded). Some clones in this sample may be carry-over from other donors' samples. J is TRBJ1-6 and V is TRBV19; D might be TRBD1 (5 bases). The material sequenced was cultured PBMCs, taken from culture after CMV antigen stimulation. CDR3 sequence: CASSTPGPGSPLHF. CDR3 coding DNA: TGTGCCAGTAGTACCCCGGGACCTGGTTCACCCCTCCACTTT.